This TCR beta chain stems from a study of blood T cells in healthy people across ages. Germline V lookup: CDR1 SGHTA, CDR2 FQGNSA. The V end lost 1 base, the J end lost 3 bases, and 12 bases lay between the germline ends. This CDR3 has 15 residues. Together with a sample-barcoded 5' primer, a J-beta primer mix was included in a second PCR lasting about 7 to 11 cycles. Paired-end reads containing CDR3 totaled no fewer than 2.5 million for each sample. MiXCR, run by TCRdb on the 5' RACE reads, gives a single entry per CDR3 protein. The top ten hold under 9.5% of the sample, which has more than 600,000 distinct CDR3 sequences, just under 25% seen once. These data also featured in a second study, about T cells of mothers and their children. As that report states: At about 1.5 ug per 15 ul, all of the extracted RNA went into cDNA synthesis.

The origin of this receptor is a boy aged 10-17 years in good health. J is TRBJ2-5 and V is TRBV7-2; unclear D gene. Specimen: blood. The CDR3 DNA follows: TGTGCCAGCAGCTTAGACGGCAGCGACGAAGAGACCCAGTACTTC. Its protein is CASSLDGSDEETQYF.